The 28 T cell receptor beta chains reported below all come from one sample, sequenced in a study of blood T cell repertoires in COVID-19. Using immunoSEQ multiplex PCR, the repertoire was profiled, and TCRdb retains in-frame clones only, with some absent. This table holds more than 150,000 clones, roughly 84% found once. The specimen sequenced was PBMCs or T cells enriched from blood (not recorded which). Receptor source: a woman between 50 and 59 years old who had recovered from COVID-19.

The chain employs TRBV27 and TRBJ1-6; 7 bases are a match to TRBD1. V was pared by 5 bases and J by 9 bases, with 10 bases of the junction left unmatched. The CDR3 totals 15 residues. Looked up from germline, CDR1 is MNHEY and CDR2 is SMNVEV (reference sequence). The CDR3 protein is CASSLLTGMGSPLHF. As DNA, the CDR3 is TGTGCCAGCAGTCTCCTGACAGGGATGGGTTCACCCCTCCACTTT.

This CDR3 reads CASSLSREVTGNTIYF. The CDR3 nucleotides read TGTGCCAGCAGTCTCAGCCGGGAGGTCACTGGAAACACCATATATTTT. The rearrangement joins TRBV4-2 to TRBJ1-3; D is undetermined. The CDR3 has 16 residues. The germline CDR1 and CDR2 sequences are LGHNA and YNFKEQ. V dropped 6 bases and J dropped 2 bases, with 17 bases sitting between them.

In its sample, this clone was seen a few times. DNA for the CDR3: TGCGCCAGCAGCCAACAACTAACAGGGGCCTACTCTGGGGCCAACGTCCTGACTTTC. It is translated as CASSQQLTGAYSGANVLTF. The chain recombines TRBV4-3 with TRBJ2-6; TRBD1 aligns across 7 bases. Germline CDR1 and CDR2: LGHNA and YSLEER. CDR3 length: 19 amino acids. V lost 2 bases, J lost 0 bases, and 10 bases stayed unmatched.

The chain combines TRBV9 with TRBJ2-1; 8 bases are a match to TRBD2. The CDR3 is made up of 15 amino acids. Germline V gene lookup returns CDR1 SGDLS and CDR2 YYNGEE. The V gene end was trimmed by 3 bases and the J gene end by 9 bases; junction bases not matched to a gene: 11. CDR3 protein: CASSAPGLVFSEQFF. Written as DNA, the CDR3 is TGTGCCAGCAGCGCTCCGGGACTAGTTTTTTCTGAGCAGTTCTTC.

The chain recombines TRBV12-5 with TRBJ2-4, with a weak D call TRBD2 (7 bases). V lost 7 bases and J 0 bases, leaving 19 bases between the germline ends. The CDR3 consists of 17 residues. Germline assignment: CDR1 LGHNT and CDR2 FRNRAP. CDR3 bases: TGTGCTAGTGCCATTACACAGGGAGGGGTAGCCAAAAACATTCAGTACTTC. Translated: CASAITQGGVAKNIQYF.

The J gene is TRBJ1-2, the V gene TRBV7-2, with 8 bases identical to TRBD1. Germline CDR1 is SGHTA and CDR2 is FQGNSA. The trim removed 4 bases at V and 6 bases at J, leaving 4 bases unmatched. The CDR3 has 13 residues. The CDR3 reads CASSSGQGHGYTF. CDR3 bases: TGTGCCAGCAGCTCCGGACAGGGCCATGGCTACACCTTC.

Here the CDR3 DNA reads TGCGCCAGCAGCCAAGAAAGCCACCGCGAAGAGACCCAGTACTTC. Translating gives CASSQESHREETQYF. This chain joins TRBV4-1 and TRBJ2-5, with no clear D. CDR3 length: 15 amino acids. The ends were cut back, 0 bases at V and 3 bases at J, with 11 bases in the middle. Per germline, CDR1 MGHRA and CDR2 YSYEKL.

The rearrangement joins TRBV18 to TRBJ2-5; D is ambiguous. The CDR3 consists of 13 residues. Between the trimmed V and J ends, which lost 0 bases and 4 bases, there was a span of 6 bases. The germline CDR1 and CDR2 sequences are KGHSH and LQKENI. CDR3 sequence (DNA): TGTGCCAGCTCACCACCCATCAGAGAGACCCAGTACTTC. Protein: CASSPPIRETQYF.

In this sample, this clone turned up a few times. This chain links TRBV20-1 with TRBJ2-5; D unresolved. The CDR3 length is 12 residues. V was shortened by 3 bases and J by 5 bases, with 10 bases between the two germline ends. Germline V gene lookup returns CDR1 DFQATT and CDR2 SNEGSKA (reference sequence). This CDR3 is CSASSSQETQYF. The CDR3 region has the DNA TGCAGTGCTAGTTCTAGTCAGGAGACCCAGTACTTC.

The genes are TRBV11-1 and TRBJ2-2; TRBD2 matches 9 bases. Germline V lookup: CDR1 SGHAT, CDR2 FQDESV (reference sequence). V trimming: 5 bases; J trimming: 5 bases; junction bases outside the gene matches: 6. CDR3 size: 15 residues. The CDR3 bases are TGTGCCAGCAGCGAGCGGGGGGCGTGGACCGGGGAGCTGTTTTTT. Residues: CASSERGAWTGELFF.

Concerning this clone itself: One junction end does not reproduce the germline sequence, and a read error may be involved. The rearrangement links TRBV29-1 to TRBJ2-1; 11 bases map to TRBD2. This CDR3 contains 16 residues. Germline lookup yields CDR1 SQVTM and CDR2 ANQGSEA. The CDR3 protein is CSVEGSGRALFNEQFF. The DNA of the CDR3 is TGCAGCGTCGAAGGTAGCGGGAGGGCCCTTTTTAATGAGCAGTTCTTC.

J is TRBJ2-7 and V is TRBV5-1; 13 nucleotides agree with TRBD2. V lost 3 bases and J lost 5; bases outside the gene matches: 5. Germline CDR1 is SGHRS and CDR2 is YFSETQ. CDR3 size: 15 residues. The CDR3 sequence is CASSSGLAGNHEQYF. As DNA, the CDR3 is TGCGCCAGCAGCTCGGGACTAGCGGGAAATCACGAGCAGTACTTC.

The chain joins TRBV6-6 to TRBJ2-3, with TRBD1 as a possible D gene (5 bases). The V gene lost 2 bases and the J gene lost 2 bases, with 8 bases spanning the gap. Per the germline V gene, CDR1 is MNHNY and CDR2 is SVGAGI (reference sequence). The CDR3 runs 14 residues. The CDR3 nucleotides read TGTGCCAGCAGTTACCAGGGCTACACAGATACGCAGTATTTT. Protein sequence: CASSYQGYTDTQYF.

V usage is TRBV5-1 and J usage is TRBJ1-1; D is ambiguous. The V gene's germline CDR1 is SGHRS and CDR2 YFSETQ. Trimming shortened V by 0 bases and J by 4 bases, and 10 bases separated the two germline ends. This CDR3 contains 14 residues. The CDR3 DNA reads as TGCGCCAGCAGCTTGGACCCTTGGGCCACTGAAGCTTTCTTT. This encodes CASSLDPWATEAFF.

The chain links TRBV4-1 to TRBJ2-7, with D possibly matching TRBD2 (6 bases). CDR3 length: 17 amino acids. Germline CDR1 and CDR2: MGHRA and YSYEKL. V dropped 0 bases and J dropped 6 bases, with 21 bases sitting between them. The CDR3 is CASSQDPSGRGLGEQYF. CDR3 in DNA: TGCGCCAGCAGCCAAGATCCCAGCGGGCGGGGCTTAGGCGAGCAGTACTTC.

V gene TRBV9 combines with J gene TRBJ2-3; the D gene is possibly TRBD2 (5 bases). The CDR3 length is 14 residues. V lost 4 bases, J lost 6 bases, and 15 bases lay in between. CDR1 and CDR2 (germline): SGDLS, YYNGEE. The CDR3 loop is CASSLRTDFDTQYF. For the CDR3, the DNA is TGTGCCAGCAGCCTACGAACGGACTTTGATACGCAGTATTTT.

This sequence joins TRBV2 and TRBJ1-5, with 8 nucleotides matching TRBD1. V lost 7 bases, J lost 5 bases, and 7 bases stayed unmatched. This CDR3 region has 14 residues. Germline V gene sequence: CDR1 SNHLY, CDR2 FYNNEI. CDR3 sequence reads: CASTITGGYQPQHF. Here the CDR3 DNA reads TGTGCCAGCACTATTACAGGGGGATATCAGCCCCAGCATTTT. Together with reference TRBV2 and TRBJ1-5, the CDR3 gives the full variable domain: EPEVTQTPSHQVTQMGQEVILRCVPISNHLYFYWYRQILGQKVEFLVSFYNNEISEKSEIFDDQFSVERPDGSNFTLKIRSTKLEDSAMYFCASTITGGYQPQHFGDGTRLSIL.

The V and J genes are TRBV5-4 and TRBJ1-6; 7 nucleotides agree with TRBD1. V trimming: 7 bases; J trimming: 10 bases; junction bases outside the gene matches: 14. Germline CDR1 and CDR2: SGHNT and YYREEE (reference sequence). The CDR3 totals 15 residues. DNA for the CDR3: TGTGCCAGCGCCCTGAAGACAGGGAGTGTCTCACCCCTCCACTTT. Protein sequence: CASALKTGSVSPLHF. The variable domain in full, completed from reference TRBV5-4 and TRBJ1-6, reads ETGVTQSPTHLIKTRGQQVTLRCSSQSGHNTVSWYQQALGQGPQFIFQYYREEENGRGNFPPRFSGLQFPNYSSELNVNALELDDSALYLCASALKTGSVSPLHFGNGTRLTVT.

This clone was observed a handful of times. The chain has TRBV7-8 and TRBJ1-6; D remains unclear. Germline CDR1 SGHVS, CDR2 FQNEAQ. There are 16 residues in the CDR3. With 5 bases removed from V and 6 bases from J, the gap between germline ends came to 17 bases. The CDR3 region is CASSLPPSRSNSPLHF. CDR3 DNA: TGTGCCAGCAGCCTCCCCCCTAGCAGGAGTAATTCACCCCTCCACTTT. Using reference TRBV7-8 and TRBJ1-6 for the parts outside the CDR3, the full variable domain is GAGVSQSPRYKVAKRGQDVALRCDPISGHVSLFWYQQALGQGPEFLTYFQNEAQLDKSGLPSDRFFAERPEGSVSTLKIQRTQQEDSAVYLCASSLPPSRSNSPLHFGNGTRLTVT.

V is TRBV2 and J is TRBJ2-7; perhaps TRBD1 as D (5 bases). With 2 bases removed from V and 6 bases from J, the gap between germline ends came to 17 bases. The CDR3 covers 15 residues. Germline assignment: CDR1 SNHLY and CDR2 FYNNEI. CDR3 protein: CASSESGALYLEQYF. The CDR3 nucleotides read TGTGCCAGCAGTGAATCTGGGGCCCTTTATCTCGAGCAGTACTTC. The complete variable domain, with remaining parts taken from reference TRBV2 and TRBJ2-7, reads EPEVTQTPSHQVTQMGQEVILRCVPISNHLYFYWYRQILGQKVEFLVSFYNNEISEKSEIFDDQFSVERPDGSNFTLKIRSTKLEDSAMYFCASSESGALYLEQYFGPGTRLTVT.

The rearrangement uses TRBV29-1 and TRBJ2-2, with 10 bases matching TRBD2. The germline V gene encodes CDR1 SQVTM and CDR2 ANQGSEA. The length of the CDR3 is 14 residues. The J segment lost 1 base and the V segment lost 7 bases, leaving 3 bases of the junction unmatched. The CDR3: CSGRLAGNTGELFF. As DNA, the CDR3 is TGCAGCGGGCGACTAGCGGGGAACACCGGGGAGCTGTTTTTT.

J is TRBJ1-2 and V is TRBV20-1; 7 positions match TRBD1. The germline gives CDR1 DFQATT, CDR2 SNEGSKA (reference sequence). V gave up 5 bases and J gave up 8 bases; unmatched junction bases: 5. The CDR3 covers 11 residues. CDR3 sequence reads: CSAPTGIGYTF. The CDR3 DNA reads TGCAGTGCTCCGACAGGGATCGGCTACACCTTC.

The DNA for the CDR3 is TGTGCCAGCACCCATGGGCAGGCCACCTCACCCCTCCACTTT. This sequence encodes CASTHGQATSPLHF. This chain joins TRBV25-1 and TRBJ1-6; D gene unclear. This CDR3 is 14 amino acids long. The germline gives CDR1 MGHDK, CDR2 SYGVNS. The germline V and J ends were trimmed by 7 bases and 10 bases, with 17 bases remaining between them.

This clone was picked up one time. The chain has TRBV7-3 and TRBJ2-3; TRBD2 matches 11 bases. The CDR3 length is 16 residues. Germline lookup yields CDR1 SGHTA and CDR2 FQGTGA. Germline trimming cut 0 bases from V and 3 bases from J; bases unmatched to any gene: 2. CDR3 sequence: CASSLTTSGRTDTQYF. For the CDR3, the DNA is TGTGCCAGCAGCTTAACTACTAGCGGGAGAACAGATACGCAGTATTTT.

V is TRBV28 and J is TRBJ1-4; D gene unclear. V shed 3 bases and J shed 5 bases, with 19 bases lying between them. Germline V gives CDR1 MDHEN, CDR2 SYDVKM. The CDR3 is made up of 17 amino acids. The CDR3 is CASSFDRNSIQNEKLFF. DNA for the CDR3: TGTGCCAGCAGTTTTGATAGGAACAGTATTCAAAATGAAAAACTGTTTTTT.

V gene TRBV28 combines with J gene TRBJ2-7; D may be TRBD2 (6 bases). Deletions cut 6 bases from V and 1 base from J, with 10 bases between. This CDR3 is 13 amino acids long. Germline CDR1 is MDHEN and CDR2 is SYDVKM. The CDR3 DNA reads TGTGCCAGCAGCCCTGGGAGGTCCTACGAGCAGTACTTC. Its protein product is CASSPGRSYEQYF.

On this clone: Other DNA variants within this sample encode the same CDR3. The CDR3 is CASSVGLAGGDTQYF. CDR3 coding DNA: TGTGCCAGCAGCGTCGGACTAGCGGGAGGAGATACGCAGTATTTT. V gene TRBV9 combines with J gene TRBJ2-3; 14 nucleotides line up with TRBD2. Trimming cost V 2 bases and J 5 bases; bases outside gene matches: 1. Germline-derived CDR1 and CDR2 are SGDLS and YYNGEE. The CDR3 contains 15 residues.

There are many counts of this clone. The chain couples TRBV10-3 to TRBJ2-7; 7 bases line up with TRBD1. This CDR3 contains 12 residues. Germline values: CDR1 ENHRY, CDR2 SYGVKD. Trimming cost V 7 bases and J 6 bases; bases outside gene matches: 6. The CDR3 spells CAINRQGSEQYF. As DNA, the CDR3 is TGTGCCATCAATCGACAGGGAAGCGAGCAGTACTTC.